Listed here are 18 T cell receptor beta chains from one sample, sequenced in a study of control samples from healthy donors and cancer patients. TCRdb's copy holds only in-frame clones and misses some; the assay was immunoSEQ multiplex PCR. Of fewer than 200,000 clones in the sample, over 80% were seen once. The sequenced sample was blood. Receptors were obtained from a man between 18 and 35 years old in good health.

The V and J genes are TRBV3-1 (or the pseudogene TRBV3-2) and TRBJ1-6, with TRBD1 matching over 11 bases. Germline trimming cut 4 bases from V and 10 bases from J; bases unmatched to any gene: 3. The germline V gene encodes CDR1 LGHDT and CDR2 YNNKEL (reference sequence). This CDR3 is built from 14 residues. This CDR3 is CASSLGTGGSPLHF. CDR3 DNA sequence: TGTGCCAGCAGCCTCGGGACAGGGGGATCACCCCTCCACTTT.

The chain combines TRBV19 with TRBJ1-4; TRBD1 is a possible D gene (6 bases). The CDR3 is 16 amino acids. The germline V gene encodes CDR1 LNHDA and CDR2 SQIVND (reference sequence). V gave up 6 bases and J gave up 2 bases, with 16 bases separating them. DNA for the CDR3: TGTGCCAGTAGGGTGAAAACAGGGTTTACTAATGAAAAACTGTTTTTT. Translation: CASRVKTGFTNEKLFF.

The J gene is TRBJ1-2, the V gene TRBV14; the match to TRBD1 covers 10 bases. Germline lookup yields CDR1 SGHDN and CDR2 FVKESK. With 0 bases clipped from V and 7 bases from J, the junction kept 8 bases outside the gene matches. The CDR3 contains 16 residues. CDR3 nucleotide sequence: TGTGCCAGCAGCCAAGATTGGACAGGGGGGTTGAGTGGCTACACCTTC. This gives the protein CASSQDWTGGLSGYTF. Looking up the rest from reference TRBV14 and TRBJ1-2 gives the full variable domain: EAGVTQFPSHSVIEKGQTVTLRCDPISGHDNLYWYRRVMGKEIKFLLHFVKESKQDESGMPNNRFLAERTGGTYSTLKVQPAELEDSGVYFCASSQDWTGGLSGYTFGSGTRLTVV.

This clone showed up just once. The chain employs TRBV28 and TRBJ2-1, with 7 bases that match TRBD1. V shed 8 bases, J shed 8 bases, and the junction held 9 bases outside the gene matches. The CDR3 runs to 13 residues. Germline V gives CDR1 MDHEN, CDR2 SYDVKM. CDR3 bases: TGTGCCAGCTTCCGACAGGGAAGGGATGAGCAGTTCTTC. Residues: CASFRQGRDEQFF.

V and J are TRBV5-5 and TRBJ2-2; D is ambiguous. Trimming removed 4 bases from V and 3 bases from J, with 10 bases in between. CDR3 length: 14 amino acids. CDR1 and CDR2 from the germline V gene are SGHKS and YYEKEE (reference sequence). The CDR3 region is CASSLSLDTGELFF. In nucleotides, the CDR3 is TGTGCCAGCAGCCTCAGTCTTGACACCGGGGAGCTGTTTTTT.

The V gene is TRBV6-1, the J gene TRBJ2-6; D is unresolved. There are 16 residues in the CDR3. Germline values: CDR1 MNHNS, CDR2 SASEGT. Trimming left V 1 base short and J 0 bases short, with 7 bases between. This CDR3 reads CASSEDGVSGANVLTF. DNA for the CDR3: TGTGCCAGCAGTGAAGATGGAGTCTCTGGGGCCAACGTCCTGACTTTC.

This clone was seen once. The chain is built from TRBV6-1 and TRBJ1-5, with D maybe TRBD1 (5 bases). Germline assignment: CDR1 MNHNS and CDR2 SASEGT. CDR3 size: 17 residues. The V and J ends lost 4 bases and 1 base respectively, with 17 bases between them. CDR3 in amino acids: CASSGGSGDGSNQPQHF. In nucleotides, the CDR3 is TGTGCCAGCAGTGGGGGCTCGGGGGACGGAAGCAATCAGCCCCAGCATTTT.

The V call is TRBV5-4, the J call TRBJ2-1; 9 positions agree with TRBD1. The germline V gene has CDR1 SGHNT and CDR2 YYREEE (reference sequence). The V and J ends lost 3 bases and 7 bases, in that order; junction bases with no gene match: 11. The CDR3 loop spans 16 amino acids. CDR3 in amino acids: CASSYTGGEPNNEQFF. The CDR3 nucleotides are TGTGCCAGCAGCTACACAGGGGGCGAGCCAAATAATGAGCAGTTCTTC.

CDR3 loop: CASSYSGPQETQYF. The DNA for the CDR3 is TGTGCCAGCAGTTACTCGGGGCCTCAAGAGACCCAGTACTTC. The genes are TRBV6-5 and TRBJ2-5, with a weak D call TRBD1 (5 bases). The germline V and J ends were trimmed by 0 bases and 2 bases, with 7 bases remaining between them. The CDR3 is 14 residues long. Germline V gives CDR1 MNHEY, CDR2 SVGAGI.

The CDR3 DNA is TGTGCCAGCAACGACATCACAGGGGGCACCGGGGAGCTGTTTTTT. It translates to CASNDITGGTGELFF. V and J are TRBV11-2 and TRBJ2-2; 8 nucleotides match TRBD1. Germline V CDR1 and CDR2: SGHAT, FQNNGV. With V trimmed by 7 bases and J by 4 bases, 8 bases remained unmatched. CDR3 length: 15 residues.

V is TRBV30 and J is TRBJ2-2; 7 positions match TRBD1. The germline gives CDR1 GTSNPN, CDR2 SVGIG (reference sequence). The trim removed 7 bases at V and 1 base at J, leaving 6 bases unmatched. CDR3 length equals 14 residues. The CDR3 spells CAFRDRKNTGELFF. The CDR3 DNA sequence: TGTGCCTTCCGGGACAGAAAGAACACCGGGGAGCTGTTTTTT.

The chain employs TRBV24-1 and TRBJ2-7, with TRBD1 identical over 9 bases. Germline loops: CDR1 KGHDR, CDR2 SFDVKD. The CDR3 sequence is 16 residues long. V trimming: 3 bases; J trimming: 5 bases; junction bases outside the gene matches: 10. The CDR3 nucleotides read TGTGCCACCAGTGATCACCCGGGACAGGGACCCCACGAGCAGTACTTC. Its translation: CATSDHPGQGPHEQYF.

The chain employs TRBV3-1 (or the pseudogene TRBV3-2) and TRBJ1-2; 10 nucleotides agree with TRBD1. The junction had 11 bases not matched to a gene; V was cut back by 4 bases and J by 0 bases. Germline V CDR1 and CDR2: LGHDT, YNNKEL (reference sequence). The CDR3 is 18 residues long. The CDR3 nucleotides are TGTGCCAGCAGCCTTTGGGGGACAGGGGAACCAGCTAACTATGGCTACACCTTC. It yields the protein CASSLWGTGEPANYGYTF.

Only a few counts were recorded for this clone. In DNA form, the CDR3 reads TGTGCCAGCAGTGAAGGGCGGGGGGACACAGATACGCAGTATTTT. Translated, it gives CASSEGRGDTDTQYF. The rearrangement joins TRBV6-1 to TRBJ2-3; 8 bases agree with TRBD2. Germline V gene lookup returns CDR1 MNHNS and CDR2 SASEGT. V dropped 1 base and J dropped 2; count of bases not matched to a gene: 2. The CDR3 loop spans 15 amino acids.

The rearrangement joins TRBV9 to TRBJ2-5; D unresolved. The CDR3 is made up of 14 amino acids. V was pared by 4 bases and J by 0 bases, with 10 bases between. The germline gives CDR1 SGDLS, CDR2 YYNGEE. CDR3 amino acids: CASSLGLNQETQYF. Here the CDR3 DNA reads TGTGCCAGCAGCCTAGGCCTGAACCAAGAGACCCAGTACTTC.

This rearrangement joins TRBV6-2 or TRBV6-3 to TRBJ2-2; the match to TRBD2 covers 11 bases. Unmatched junction bases numbered 6, after V lost 3 bases and J lost 3 bases. Germline values: CDR1 MNHEY, CDR2 SVGEGT. The CDR3 runs to 17 residues. The CDR3 protein is CASSYLAGGSYTGELFF. CDR3 nucleotide sequence: TGTGCCAGCAGTTATCTAGCGGGGGGATCTTACACCGGGGAGCTGTTTTTT.

The rearrangement joins TRBV7-9 to TRBJ2-2, with 7 bases aligning to TRBD1. J gave up 0 bases and V 4 bases, and 2 bases lay outside the gene matches. From germline, CDR1 is SEHNR and CDR2 FQNEAQ (reference sequence). This CDR3 is 15 amino acids long. CDR3: CASSSGQPNTGELFF. The DNA for the CDR3 is TGTGCCAGCAGCTCGGGACAGCCGAACACCGGGGAGCTGTTTTTT.

The sample holds one count of this clone. The rearrangement uses TRBV27 and TRBJ2-2; 7 bases align to TRBD1. CDR1 and CDR2 (germline): MNHEY, SMNVEV (reference sequence). The CDR3 is 16 residues long. Trimming took 4 bases from V and 5 from J; bases not matched to a gene: 10. The CDR3 loop is CASSSHTDRVTGELFF. Here the CDR3 DNA reads TGTGCCAGCAGTTCCCACACTGACAGGGTGACCGGGGAGCTGTTTTTT.